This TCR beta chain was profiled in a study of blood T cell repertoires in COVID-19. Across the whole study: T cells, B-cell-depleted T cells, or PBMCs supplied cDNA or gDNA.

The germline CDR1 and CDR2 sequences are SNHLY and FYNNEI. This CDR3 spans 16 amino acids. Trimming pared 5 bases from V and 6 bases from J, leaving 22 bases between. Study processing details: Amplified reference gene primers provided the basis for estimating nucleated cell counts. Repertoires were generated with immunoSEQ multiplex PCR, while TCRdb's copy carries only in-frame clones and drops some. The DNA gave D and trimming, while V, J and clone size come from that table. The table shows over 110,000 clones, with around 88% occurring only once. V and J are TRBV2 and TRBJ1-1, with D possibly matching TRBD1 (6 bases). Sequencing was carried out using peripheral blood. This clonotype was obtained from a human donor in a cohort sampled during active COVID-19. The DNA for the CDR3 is TGTGCCAGCAGTACCACCCGGGGGGCCCTGGGAGCTGAAGCTTTCTTT. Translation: CASSTTRGALGAEAFF.